These T cell receptor beta chains were read from a single sample in a study of blood T cell repertoires in COVID-19. TCRdb's table, derived via immunoSEQ multiplex PCR, lists solely in-frame clones and lacks some. The sample includes 100,000 to 150,000 clones, about 89% seen only once; the top ten take 10% to 12%. Sequencing input: peripheral blood. These receptors originate from a woman between 65 and 79 years old with COVID-19, enrolled during active disease. The CDR3 runs from the conserved cysteine through the conserved F or W. The order of the fields is D gene, V gene, J gene, clone size, CDR3 DNA, CDR3 protein. A D gene is named only where the DNA matches it firmly. Not every row has a clone size; where given, it reads once, few, many or a size class.

-,TRBV5-8,TRBJ1-6,once,TGTGCCAGCAGCTTAACGTTGAGTCCCTATAATTCACCCCTCCACTTT,CASSLTLSPYNSPLHF
-,TRBV19,TRBJ1-4,-,TGTGCCAGGACTGGGGGGTATGAAAAACTGTTTTTT,CARTGGYEKLFF
TRBD1,TRBV6-1,TRBJ1-5,-,TGTGCCAGCAGTGGGTTACCGGGACAGGGGAATAGCAATCAGCCCCAGCATTTT,CASSGLPGQGNSNQPQHF
TRBD2,TRBV11-2,TRBJ2-1,-,TGTGCCAGCAGCATAGCGGGGGGGAGAATCAATGAGCAGTTCTTC,CASSIAGGRINEQFF
-,TRBV18,TRBJ2-7,-,TGTGCCAGCTCACTTCAGGGTAACGAGCAGTACTTC,CASSLQGNEQYF
-,TRBV30,TRBJ1-1,-,TGTGCCTGGAGTGTTGGGCTGACGAACACTGAAGCTTTCTTT,CAWSVGLTNTEAFF
-,TRBV3-1/TRBV3-2,TRBJ1-1,-,TGTGCCAGCAGCCAATTGGCGAACACTGAAGCTTTCTTT,CASSQLANTEAFF
-,TRBV5-6,TRBJ2-7,-,TGTGCCAGCAGCTTGGTTGGGGCCGGATCCTACGAGCAGTACTTC,CASSLVGAGSYEQYF
TRBD1,TRBV11-2,TRBJ2-1,-,TGTGCCAGCAGCTTAGGCAGGGGGTTTTATGAGCAGTTCTTC,CASSLGRGFYEQFF
TRBD1,TRBV18,TRBJ1-1,-,TGTGCCAGCTCACCGTCCAGGGGGTACACTGAAGCTTTCTTT,CASSPSRGYTEAFF
TRBD1,TRBV7-2,TRBJ1-2,-,TGTGCCAGCAGCTTGTGGACAGGGGTCTATGGCTACACCTTC,CASSLWTGVYGYTF
-,TRBV21-1,TRBJ2-4,-,TGTGCCAGCACCGGACAGAAAAACATTCAGTACTTC,CASTGQKNIQYF
TRBD1,TRBV5-6,TRBJ1-2,-,TGTGCCAGCAGCGATCTACCGGGACAGGGGGTTAACTATGGCTACACCTTC,CASSDLPGQGVNYGYTF
TRBD1,TRBV5-8,TRBJ1-2,-,TGTGCCAGCACCTTAGCTGGGGACAGGGTCTACTACACCTTC,CASTLAGDRVYYTF
TRBD1,TRBV15,TRBJ1-1,-,TGTGCCACCAGCGGACCCCGGGACAGGAACACTGAAGCTTTCTTT,CATSGPRDRNTEAFF
TRBD1,TRBV7-9,TRBJ1-1,-,TGTGCCAGCAGCTTAGGACAGGGGAACACTGAAGCTTTCTTT,CASSLGQGNTEAFF
-,TRBV7-6,TRBJ1-5,-,TGTGCCAGCAGCTGCCCGAGCCCGGGCAATCAGCCCCAGCATTTT,CASSCPSPGNQPQHF
TRBD1,TRBV29-1,TRBJ1-1,-,TGCTCCTCGGGACAGGGTGGCACTGAAGCTTTCTTT,CSSGQGGTEAFF